A single sample is the source of the 5 T cell receptor beta chains below, sequenced in a study of T cell responses to AZD1222 COVID-19 vaccine (dated by TCRdb to the early 2020s). What the time point label conveys for this sample: baseline before first vaccination. Libraries were built with the immunoSEQ multiplex PCR assay. TCRdb limited this immuneACCESS table to in-frame rearrangements with V and J called. A share of clones is missing; checked studies link under half to unresolved V genes, and the rest is unexplained. Present in this sample are around 260,000 clones, 85% to 95% of which were seen just once. Approximately 0.52% of the sample is held by the ten biggest clonotypes. The sample was peripheral blood, taken on day 0 of AZD1222 vaccination. All receptors come from an adult in good health.

V usage is TRBV27 and J usage is TRBJ2-7; no clear D. From germline, CDR1 is MNHEY and CDR2 SMNVEV (reference sequence). V lost 4 bases and J lost 0, with 10 bases in between. The CDR3 sequence is 14 residues long. The CDR3 region is CASSSYPDSYEQYF. The CDR3 nucleotides read TGTGCCAGCAGTTCCTACCCGGACTCCTACGAGCAGTACTTC.

The rearrangement links TRBV5-1 to TRBJ1-1; D call uncertain. CDR3 length: 14 residues. Per the germline V gene, CDR1 is SGHRS and CDR2 is YFSETQ. The V end lost 4 bases, the J end lost 2 bases, and 12 bases lay between the germline ends. The CDR3 sequence is CASSDSRANTEAFF. In nucleotides, the CDR3 is TGCGCCAGCAGCGATAGTCGGGCTAACACTGAAGCTTTCTTT. Combining the CDR3 with reference TRBV5-1 and TRBJ1-1 gives the whole variable domain KAGVTQTPRYLIKTRGQQVTLSCSPISGHRSVSWYQQTPGQGLQFLFEYFSETQRNKGNFPGRFSGRQFSNSRSEMNVSTLELGDSALYLCASSDSRANTEAFFGQGTRLTVV.

The CDR3 bases are TGTGCCAGCTCACCAGTGGGACTGAGCACAGATACGCAGTATTTT. This sequence encodes CASSPVGLSTDTQYF. The chain has TRBV18 and TRBJ2-3; weak D call: TRBD2 (6 bases). CDR3 length: 15 amino acids. The V and J ends lost 2 bases and 0 bases respectively, with 9 bases between them. CDR1 KGHSH and CDR2 LQKENI come from the germline V gene.

V is TRBV6-4 and J is TRBJ2-2; D is perhaps TRBD1 (5 bases). The CDR3 covers 16 residues. Trimming removed 0 bases at V and 2 bases at J, with 10 bases between. Germline CDR1 MRHNA, CDR2 SNTAGT. CDR3 amino acids: CASSDSGASNTGELFF. The CDR3 DNA is TGTGCCAGCAGTGACTCAGGGGCCTCCAACACCGGGGAGCTGTTTTTT.

This chain links TRBV20-1 with TRBJ1-2; TRBD1 is a possible D gene (6 bases). V lost 6 bases and J 4 bases, leaving 9 bases between the germline ends. The CDR3 sequence is 11 residues long. Germline V gene data show CDR1 as DFQATT and CDR2 as SNEGSKA (reference sequence). CDR3 sequence (DNA): TGCAGTGCCACGACAGGCTATGGCTACACCTTC. Its translation is CSATTGYGYTF.